A selection of T cell receptor delta chains follows, all from one sample in a study of delta chains in infants with herpesvirus infections. TCRdb re-processed the RT-PCR reads using CATT. Altogether thousands of delta-chain clones are present, roughly 35% being singletons, with the ten largest covering less than 5.5%. The starting material was peripheral blood, obtained at time point 4 of longitudinal follow-up. The source is a human donor who was a Ugandan infant, either HIV-exposed or HIV-unexposed (not recorded which). The CDR3 runs from the conserved cysteine through the conserved F or W. D genes are given only for firm matches. Where a row states a size, it is once, few, many or the class of an expanded clone; other rows omit it.

>TRDV2|-|TRDJ1|TRDD3
CACDTLPTEVTGGPPDKLIF
TGTGCCTGTGACACTCTGCCTACGGAGGTTACTGGGGGTCCCCCCGATAAACTCATCTTT
>TRDV2|medium-sized|TRDJ1|TRDD3
CACDTVSTGGSGTYTDKLIF
TGTGCCTGTGACACCGTGAGTACTGGGGGATCCGGGACGTACACCGATAAACTCATCTTT
>TRDV2|medium-sized|TRDJ2|TRDD3
CACDTLGDTAQLFF
TGTGCCTGTGACACACTGGGGGATACAGCACAACTCTTCTTT
>TRDV2|-|TRDJ1|TRDD3
CACDTLLLGAIRYTDKLIF
TGTGCCTGTGACACCCTCCTCCTGGGGGCCATAAGGTACACCGATAAACTCATCTTT
>TRDV1|few|TRDJ1|TRDD3
CALGEWNATPWGTGGYKQGYTDKLIF
TGTGCTCTTGGGGAATGGAACGCAACTCCTTGGGGTACTGGGGGATACAAGCAGGGTTACACCGATAAACTCATCTTT
>TRDV1|once|TRDJ1|TRDD3
CALGEAYRVTGGYASDKLIF
TGTGCTCTTGGGGAAGCCTACCGAGTCACTGGGGGATACGCCTCCGATAAACTCATCTTT
>TRDV1|-|TRDJ1|TRDD3
CALGELSVPRLSLGDYTDKLIF
TGTGCTCTTGGGGAACTATCGGTTCCTCGGCTTAGTCTGGGGGATTACACCGATAAACTCATCTTT
>TRDV1|-|TRDJ1|TRDD3
CALSRVWGILRDDKLIF
TGTGCCCTTTCCCGCGTCTGGGGGATACTGAGGGACGATAAACTCATCTTT
>TRDV2|-|TRDJ3|TRDD3
CACDRTGGYTSSSWDTRQMFF
TGTGCCTGTGACCGTACTGGGGGATACACCTCCAGCTCCTGGGACACCCGACAGATGTTTTTC
>TRDV2|-|TRDJ2|TRDD3
CACDTVPGDTESWTTQLFF
TGTGCCTGTGACACTGTCCCTGGGGATACTGAGTCCTGGACAACACAACTCTTCTTT
>TRDV3|-|TRDJ1|TRDD3
CAFPAGGDYTDKLIF
TGTGCCTTTCCGGCTGGGGGCGATTACACCGATAAACTCATCTTT
>TRDV2|-|TRDJ1|TRDD3
CACDLLGDPYTDKLIF
TGTGCCTGTGATCTACTGGGGGATCCGTACACCGATAAACTCATCTTT
>TRDV2|-|TRDJ3|TRDD3
CACDTGGYVSSWDTRQMFF
TGTGCCTGTGACACCGGGGGATACGTTTCCTCCTGGGACACCCGACAGATGTTTTTC
>TRDV2|few|TRDJ3|TRDD3
CACDTVLGDTLRSSWDTRQMFF
TGTGCCTGTGACACCGTACTGGGGGATACGCTGCGAAGCTCCTGGGACACCCGACAGATGTTTTTC
>TRDV1|-|TRDJ2|TRDD3
CAPGRPGTGGPGTAQLFF
TGTGCTCCGGGCCGGCCCGGGACTGGGGGACCTGGGACAGCACAACTCTTCTTT
>TRDV2|-|TRDJ1|TRDD3
CACVPLGDIRYTDKLIF
TGTGCCTGTGTCCCACTGGGGGATATAAGGTACACCGATAAACTCATCTTT
>TRDV2|large|TRDJ1|TRDD3
CACDTLPTGDTRKTPRYTDKLIF
TGTGCCTGTGACACCCTTCCTACGGGGGATACGCGGAAGACTCCCAGGTACACCGATAAACTCATCTTT
>TRDV1|-|TRDJ1|-
CALGPLGGREKLIF
TGTGCTCTTGGGCCTCTCGGGGGACGGGAGAAACTCATCTTT
>TRDV3|-|TRDJ1|TRDD3
CAFGKFSHWGIYTDKLIF
TGTGCCTTTGGGAAATTCAGCCACTGGGGGATTTACACCGATAAACTCATCTTT
>TRDV1|-|TRDJ1|-
CALGRVGAHKLIF
TGTGCTCTTGGGAGAGTGGGGGCTCATAAACTCATCTTT
>TRDV2|-|TRDJ2|-
CACDTVFRSPAVGGRSLTAQLFF
TGTGCCTGTGACACCGTGTTTCGGAGTCCCGCCGTGGGGGGCCGGTCTTTGACAGCACAACTCTTCTTT
>TRDV2|-|TRDJ3|TRDD3
CACDTLLGDLSSWDTRQMFF
TGTGCCTGTGACACCTTACTGGGGGATTTGAGCTCCTGGGACACCCGACAGATGTTTTTC